The rows below give T cell receptor beta chains drawn from one sample of a study of blood T cell repertoires in COVID-19. Data came from immunoSEQ multiplex PCR; TCRdb stores just in-frame clones and leaves some out. The sample includes roughly 120,000 clones, about 79% of them seen just once. The sequencing input was peripheral blood. All receptors derive from an elderly woman with acute or convalescent COVID-19. The CDR3 runs from the conserved cysteine through the conserved F or W. Rows give clone size only sometimes, using once, few, many, or a class for an expanded clone.

j_call: TRBJ1-4
v_call: TRBV7-9
clone_size: NA
cdr3_aa: CASSPGQIVTSEKLFF

j_call: TRBJ2-5
v_call: TRBV30
clone_size: NA
cdr3_aa: CAWSGGGLKTQYF

j_call: TRBJ1-1
v_call: TRBV5-1
clone_size: NA
cdr3_aa: CASSLEATGGKAFF

j_call: TRBJ1-1
v_call: TRBV7-3
clone_size: NA
cdr3_aa: CASSLVMNTEAFF

j_call: TRBJ1-5
v_call: TRBV30
clone_size: NA
cdr3_aa: CAWSVQDNQPQHF

j_call: TRBJ1-2
v_call: TRBV7-8
clone_size: NA
cdr3_aa: CASSLGGQGNGYTF

j_call: TRBJ1-4
v_call: TRBV7-2
clone_size: NA
cdr3_aa: CASSLDAATNEKLFF

j_call: TRBJ1-5
v_call: TRBV5-6
clone_size: NA
cdr3_aa: CASSRREGMNQPQHF

j_call: TRBJ2-2
v_call: TRBV1
clone_size: NA
cdr3_aa: CTSSQTQTSPGELFF

j_call: TRBJ1-5
v_call: TRBV19
clone_size: NA
cdr3_aa: CASDNRGGQPQHF

j_call: TRBJ2-2
v_call: TRBV7-3
clone_size: NA
cdr3_aa: CASSFSGSGELFF

j_call: TRBJ1-4
v_call: TRBV7-8
clone_size: NA
cdr3_aa: CASSLVSYIGTGGNEKLFF

j_call: TRBJ2-5
v_call: TRBV10-3
clone_size: NA
cdr3_aa: CAISEETSGSKTQYF

j_call: TRBJ2-6
v_call: TRBV6-6
clone_size: NA
cdr3_aa: CASSPRLGANVLTF

j_call: TRBJ2-1
v_call: TRBV30
clone_size: NA
cdr3_aa: CAWSTKNPGHRSYNEQFF

j_call: TRBJ2-6
v_call: TRBV4-3
clone_size: NA
cdr3_aa: CASSQAYAGANVLTF

j_call: TRBJ2-1
v_call: TRBV27
clone_size: NA
cdr3_aa: CASRSLESNEQFF

j_call: TRBJ1-2
v_call: TRBV5-1
clone_size: NA
cdr3_aa: CASSWDRDGYTF

j_call: TRBJ1-4
v_call: TRBV6-5
clone_size: few
cdr3_aa: CASRPPGGGWEKLFF

j_call: TRBJ1-6
v_call: TRBV5-4
clone_size: NA
cdr3_aa: CASSPGLNSPLHF

j_call: TRBJ1-2
v_call: TRBV4-3
clone_size: NA
cdr3_aa: CASSQEGRTIYGYTF

j_call: TRBJ2-5
v_call: TRBV6-2/TRBV6-3
clone_size: NA
cdr3_aa: CASSYRGRNPFRETQYF

j_call: TRBJ2-1
v_call: TRBV6-4
clone_size: few
cdr3_aa: CASSDPNPGTSGRGFPYNEQFF

j_call: TRBJ2-7
v_call: TRBV7-6
clone_size: NA
cdr3_aa: CASSFINKGLVF

j_call: TRBJ2-5
v_call: TRBV5-6
clone_size: once
cdr3_aa: CASSLMGGGRETQYF

j_call: TRBJ1-1
v_call: TRBV25-1
clone_size: NA
cdr3_aa: CASDRTGGNTEAFF

j_call: TRBJ2-1
v_call: TRBV9
clone_size: few
cdr3_aa: CASDPGLAGKSYNEQFF

j_call: TRBJ1-3
v_call: TRBV29-1
clone_size: NA
cdr3_aa: CSVQGGAVGNTIYF